Here is one T cell receptor (beta chain) with its context. The antigen is undetermined. Unmatched junction bases numbered 13, after V lost 0 bases and J lost 1 base. The CDR3 runs 21 residues. The V gene's germline CDR1 is LNHNV and CDR2 YYDKDF (reference sequence). The data belong to a study of T cell therapy after organ transplantation. As for the study in general: Two of the ten patients were classed as nonresponders. Across 2 to 6 intravenous infusions, patients got a median of 1.92 x 10^8 CMV-specific T cells. Study findings and constraints: Endogenous clonotypes not in therapy products appeared after therapy alongside transferred ones.

TCRdb keeps only in-frame clones here, not all; method: immunoSEQ multiplex PCR. The top ten clones hold around 3% of a sample with over 45,000 clones, approximately 94% of them seen once. The material sequenced was CD8+ T cells from blood, taken before autologous CMV-specific T cell therapy. J is TRBJ2-6 and V is TRBV15; TRBD1 agrees at 9 bases. The sequence was collected from a human patient who had received a solid organ transplant and had CMV disease. The CDR3 reads CATSRDLGEQGALSGANVLTF. In DNA form, the CDR3 reads TGTGCCACCAGCAGAGATTTGGGGGAACAGGGGGCCCTGTCTGGGGCCAACGTCCTGACTTTC.